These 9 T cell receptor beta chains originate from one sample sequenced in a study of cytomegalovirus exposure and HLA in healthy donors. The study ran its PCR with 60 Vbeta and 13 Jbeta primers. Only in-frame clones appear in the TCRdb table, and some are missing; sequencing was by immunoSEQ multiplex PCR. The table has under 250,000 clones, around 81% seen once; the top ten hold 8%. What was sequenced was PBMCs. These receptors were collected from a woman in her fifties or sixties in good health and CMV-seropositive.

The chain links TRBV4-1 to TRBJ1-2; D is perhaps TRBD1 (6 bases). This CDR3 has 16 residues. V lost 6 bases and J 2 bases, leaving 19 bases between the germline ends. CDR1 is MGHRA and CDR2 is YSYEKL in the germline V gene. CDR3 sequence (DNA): TGCGCCAGCAGAGACCTCCGGGACACAAAGAACTATGGCTACACCTTC. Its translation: CASRDLRDTKNYGYTF.

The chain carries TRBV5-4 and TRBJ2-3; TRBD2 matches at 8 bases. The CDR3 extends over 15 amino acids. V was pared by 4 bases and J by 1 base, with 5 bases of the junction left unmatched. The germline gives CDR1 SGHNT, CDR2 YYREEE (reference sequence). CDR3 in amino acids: CASSRGGTGTDTQYF. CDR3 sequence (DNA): TGTGCCAGCAGCCGGGGGGGCACTGGCACAGATACGCAGTATTTT.

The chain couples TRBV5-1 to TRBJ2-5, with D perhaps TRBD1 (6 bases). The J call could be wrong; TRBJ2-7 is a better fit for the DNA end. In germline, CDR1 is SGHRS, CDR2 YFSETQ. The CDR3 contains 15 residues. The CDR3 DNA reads TGCGCCAGCAGCGGCAGGGGTAGGGGCAACTACGAGCAGTACTTC. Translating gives CASSGRGRGNYEQYF.

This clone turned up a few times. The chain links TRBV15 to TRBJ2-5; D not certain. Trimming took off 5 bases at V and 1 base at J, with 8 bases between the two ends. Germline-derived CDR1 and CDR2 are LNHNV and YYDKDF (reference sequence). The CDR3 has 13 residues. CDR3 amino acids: CATSRDIQETQYF. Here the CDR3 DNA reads TGTGCCACCAGCCGCGACATCCAAGAGACCCAGTACTTC.

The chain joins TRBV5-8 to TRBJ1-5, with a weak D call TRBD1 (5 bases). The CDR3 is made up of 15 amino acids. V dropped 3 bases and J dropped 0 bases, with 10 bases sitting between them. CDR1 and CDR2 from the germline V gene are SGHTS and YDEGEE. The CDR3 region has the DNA TGTGCCAGCAGCTCTTTGGGGGGTAGCAATCAGCCCCAGCATTTT. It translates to CASSSLGGSNQPQHF.

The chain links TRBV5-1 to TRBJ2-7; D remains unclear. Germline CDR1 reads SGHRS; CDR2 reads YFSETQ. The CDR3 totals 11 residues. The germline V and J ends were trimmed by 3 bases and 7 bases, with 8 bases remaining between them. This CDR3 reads CASSSTREQYF. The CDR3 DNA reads TGCGCCAGCAGCTCAACGCGGGAGCAGTACTTC.

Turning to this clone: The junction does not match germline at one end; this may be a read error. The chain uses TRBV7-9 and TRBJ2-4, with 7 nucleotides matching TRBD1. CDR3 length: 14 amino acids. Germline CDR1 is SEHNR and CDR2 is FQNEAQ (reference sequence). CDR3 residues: CSSSLRQGENIQYF. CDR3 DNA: TGTTCCAGCAGCTTGCGGCAGGGGGAAAACATTCAGTACTTC.

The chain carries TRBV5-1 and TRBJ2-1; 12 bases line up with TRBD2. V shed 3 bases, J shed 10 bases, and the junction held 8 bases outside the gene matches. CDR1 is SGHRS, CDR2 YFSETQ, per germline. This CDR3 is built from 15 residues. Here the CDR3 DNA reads TGCGCCAGCAGCTCCCGACTAGCGGGAGATTGGGAGCAGTTCTTC. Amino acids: CASSSRLAGDWEQFF.

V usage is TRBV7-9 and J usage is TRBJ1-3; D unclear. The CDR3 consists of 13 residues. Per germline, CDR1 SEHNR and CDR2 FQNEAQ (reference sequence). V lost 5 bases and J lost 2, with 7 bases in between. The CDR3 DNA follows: TGTGCCAGCAGCCACGGAGCTGGAAACACCATATATTTT. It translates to CASSHGAGNTIYF.